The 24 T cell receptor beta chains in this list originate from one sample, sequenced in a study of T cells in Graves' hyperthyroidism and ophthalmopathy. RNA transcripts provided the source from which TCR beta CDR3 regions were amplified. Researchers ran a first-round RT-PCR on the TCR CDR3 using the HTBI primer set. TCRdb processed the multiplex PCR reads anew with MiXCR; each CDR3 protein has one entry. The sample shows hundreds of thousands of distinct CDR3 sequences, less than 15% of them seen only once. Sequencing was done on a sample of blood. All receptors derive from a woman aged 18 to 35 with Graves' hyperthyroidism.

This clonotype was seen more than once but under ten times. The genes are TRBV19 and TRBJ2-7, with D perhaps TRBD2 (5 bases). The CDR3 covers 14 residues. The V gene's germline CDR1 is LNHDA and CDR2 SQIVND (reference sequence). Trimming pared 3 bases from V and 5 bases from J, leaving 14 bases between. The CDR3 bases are TGTGCCAGTAGTATTGTTGCGGGCCGTAACGAGCAGTACTTC. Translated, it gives CASSIVAGRNEQYF.

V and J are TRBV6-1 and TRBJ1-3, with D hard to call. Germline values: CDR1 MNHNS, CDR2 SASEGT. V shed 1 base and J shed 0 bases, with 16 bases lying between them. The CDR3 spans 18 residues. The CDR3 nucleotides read TGTGCCAGCAGTGAAGAGGTGTTACCTGCCTTCTCTGGAAACACCATATATTTT. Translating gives CASSEEVLPAFSGNTIYF.

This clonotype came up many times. Written as DNA, the CDR3 is TGTGCCAGCAGCCTTGAAACGTTCTACGAGCAGTACTTC. Translation gives CASSLETFYEQYF. The chain has TRBV7-2 and TRBJ2-7; D gene ambiguous. In germline, CDR1 is SGHTA, CDR2 FQGNSA. The V and J ends lost 5 bases and 3 bases respectively, with 11 bases between them. This CDR3 has 13 amino acids. Full variable domain (missing parts from reference TRBV7-2 and TRBJ2-7): GAGVSQSPSNKVTEKGKDVELRCDPISGHTALYWYRQSLGQGLEFLIYFQGNSAPDKSGLPSDRFSAERTGGSVSTLTIQRTQQEDSAVYLCASSLETFYEQYFGPGTRLTVT.

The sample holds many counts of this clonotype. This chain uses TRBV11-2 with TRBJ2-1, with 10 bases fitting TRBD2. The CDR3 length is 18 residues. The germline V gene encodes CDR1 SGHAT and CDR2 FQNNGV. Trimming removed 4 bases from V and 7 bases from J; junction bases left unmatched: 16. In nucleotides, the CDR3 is TGTGCCAGCAGCTACACTCGAGGGGGTCTAGCGGGAGTAAATGAGCAGTTCTTC. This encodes CASSYTRGGLAGVNEQFF.

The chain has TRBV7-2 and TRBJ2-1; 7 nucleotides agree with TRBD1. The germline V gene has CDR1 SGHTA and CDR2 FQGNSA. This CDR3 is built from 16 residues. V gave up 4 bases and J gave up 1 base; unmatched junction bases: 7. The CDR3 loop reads CASSSPDRASYNEQFF. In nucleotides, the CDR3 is TGTGCCAGCAGCTCCCCTGACAGGGCGTCCTACAATGAGCAGTTCTTC.

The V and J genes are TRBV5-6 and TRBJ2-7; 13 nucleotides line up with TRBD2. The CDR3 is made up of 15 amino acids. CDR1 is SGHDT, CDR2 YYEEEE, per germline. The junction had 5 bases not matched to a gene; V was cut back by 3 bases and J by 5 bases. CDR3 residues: CASSWTSGSYNEQYF. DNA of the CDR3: TGTGCCAGCAGCTGGACTAGCGGGAGCTATAACGAGCAGTACTTC.

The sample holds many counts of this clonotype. As DNA, the CDR3 is TGTGCCAGCAGCCCGAGGGCTAGCGGGATTCGCTCCTACAATGAGCAGTTCTTC. It encodes CASSPRASGIRSYNEQFF. This chain uses TRBV5-6 with TRBJ2-1, with 9 bases identical to TRBD2. Trimming took 4 bases from V and 0 from J; bases not matched to a gene: 11. Germline V gene lookup returns CDR1 SGHDT and CDR2 YYEEEE. The CDR3 covers 18 residues.

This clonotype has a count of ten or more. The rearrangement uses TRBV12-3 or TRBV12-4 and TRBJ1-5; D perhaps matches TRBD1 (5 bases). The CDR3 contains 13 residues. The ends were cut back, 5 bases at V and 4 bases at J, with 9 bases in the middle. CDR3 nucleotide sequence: TGTGCCAGCAGTGGGACTTCAAATCAGCCCCAGCATTTT. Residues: CASSGTSNQPQHF.

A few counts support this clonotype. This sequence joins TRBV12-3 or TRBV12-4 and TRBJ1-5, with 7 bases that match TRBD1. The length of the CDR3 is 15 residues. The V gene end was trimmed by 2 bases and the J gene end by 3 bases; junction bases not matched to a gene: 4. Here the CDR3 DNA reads TGTGCCAGCAGTTTACGGGACAGCTTCAATCAGCCCCAGCATTTT. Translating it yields CASSLRDSFNQPQHF.

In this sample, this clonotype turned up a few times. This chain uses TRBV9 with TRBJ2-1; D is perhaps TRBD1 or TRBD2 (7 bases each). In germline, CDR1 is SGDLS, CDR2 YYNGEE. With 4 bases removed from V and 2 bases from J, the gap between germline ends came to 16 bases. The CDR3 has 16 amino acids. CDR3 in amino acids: CASSPPGRGPYNEQFF. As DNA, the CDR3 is TGTGCCAGCAGCCCTCCGGGGAGGGGGCCCTACAATGAGCAGTTCTTC.

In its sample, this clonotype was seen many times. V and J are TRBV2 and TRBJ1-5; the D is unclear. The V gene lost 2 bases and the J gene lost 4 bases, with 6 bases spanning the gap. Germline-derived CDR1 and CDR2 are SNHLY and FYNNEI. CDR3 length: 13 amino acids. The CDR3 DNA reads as TGTGCCAGCAGTGAACAGGTAAATCAGCCCCAGCATTTT. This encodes CASSEQVNQPQHF.

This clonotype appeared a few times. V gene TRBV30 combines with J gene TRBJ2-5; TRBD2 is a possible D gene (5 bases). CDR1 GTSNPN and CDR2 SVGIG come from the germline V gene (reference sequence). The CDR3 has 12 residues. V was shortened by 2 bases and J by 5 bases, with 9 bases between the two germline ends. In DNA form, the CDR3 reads TGTGCCTGGAGTACGGAGGCGGAGACCCAGTACTTC. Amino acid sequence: CAWSTEAETQYF.

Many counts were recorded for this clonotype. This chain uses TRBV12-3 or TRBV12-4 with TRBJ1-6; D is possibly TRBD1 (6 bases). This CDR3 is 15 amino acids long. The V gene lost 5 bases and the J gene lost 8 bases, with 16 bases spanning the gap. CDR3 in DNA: TGTGCCAGCAGTCCGGGAGGGGGGGGATATTCACCCCTCCACTTT. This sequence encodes CASSPGGGGYSPLHF.

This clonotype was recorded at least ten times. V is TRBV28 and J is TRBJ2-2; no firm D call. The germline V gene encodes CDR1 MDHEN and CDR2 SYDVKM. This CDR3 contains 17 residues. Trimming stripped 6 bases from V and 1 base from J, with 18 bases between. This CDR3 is CASSLTLRYKNTGELFF. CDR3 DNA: TGTGCCAGCAGCTTAACGTTGCGGTACAAGAACACCGGGGAGCTGTTTTTT.

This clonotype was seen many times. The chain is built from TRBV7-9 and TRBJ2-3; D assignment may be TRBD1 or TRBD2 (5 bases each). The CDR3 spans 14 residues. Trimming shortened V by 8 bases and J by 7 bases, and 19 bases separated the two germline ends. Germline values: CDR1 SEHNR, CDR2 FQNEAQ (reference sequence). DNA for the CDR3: TGTGCCAGCTCACGGGGCGAGACCCCCCATACGCAGTATTTT. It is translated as CASSRGETPHTQYF.

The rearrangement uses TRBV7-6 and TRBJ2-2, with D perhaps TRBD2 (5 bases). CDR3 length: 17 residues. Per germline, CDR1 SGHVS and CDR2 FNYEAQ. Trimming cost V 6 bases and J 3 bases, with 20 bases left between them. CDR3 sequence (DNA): TGTGCCAGCAGTCTGCAACTAGTGGGAGATCACACCGGGGAGCTGTTTTTT. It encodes CASSLQLVGDHTGELFF.

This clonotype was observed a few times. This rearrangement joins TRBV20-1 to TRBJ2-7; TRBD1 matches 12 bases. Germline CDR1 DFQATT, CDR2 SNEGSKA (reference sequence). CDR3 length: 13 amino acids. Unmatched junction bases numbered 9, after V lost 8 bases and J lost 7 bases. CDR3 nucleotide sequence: TGCAGTTTAGGGGGACAGGGGGCGGGGGAGCAGTACTTC. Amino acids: CSLGGQGAGEQYF.

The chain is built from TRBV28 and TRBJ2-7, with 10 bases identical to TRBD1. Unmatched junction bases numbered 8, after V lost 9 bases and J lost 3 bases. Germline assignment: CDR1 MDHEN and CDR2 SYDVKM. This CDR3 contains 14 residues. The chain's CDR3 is CASTRDRGLYEQYF. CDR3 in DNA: TGTGCCAGTACGCGGGACAGGGGTCTCTACGAGCAGTACTTC.

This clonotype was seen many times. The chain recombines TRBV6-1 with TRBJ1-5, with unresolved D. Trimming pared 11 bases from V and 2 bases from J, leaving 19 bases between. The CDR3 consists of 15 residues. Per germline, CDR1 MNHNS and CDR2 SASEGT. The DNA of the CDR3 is TGTGCCCGCCCCCGTATGGCCGAGGGCAATCAGCCCCAGCATTTT. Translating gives CARPRMAEGNQPQHF.

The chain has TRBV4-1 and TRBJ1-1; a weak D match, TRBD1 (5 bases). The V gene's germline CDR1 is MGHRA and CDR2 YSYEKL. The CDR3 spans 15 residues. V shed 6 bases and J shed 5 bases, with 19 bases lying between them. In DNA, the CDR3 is TGCGCCAGCAGGACAGACTGGGGGGGTGAGACTGAAGCTTTCTTT. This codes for CASRTDWGGETEAFF.

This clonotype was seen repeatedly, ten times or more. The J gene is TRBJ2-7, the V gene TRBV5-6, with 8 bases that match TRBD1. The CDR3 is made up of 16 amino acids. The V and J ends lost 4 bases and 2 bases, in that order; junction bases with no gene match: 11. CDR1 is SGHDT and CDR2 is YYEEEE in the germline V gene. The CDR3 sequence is CASSADRDRPTYEQYF. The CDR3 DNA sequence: TGTGCCAGCAGCGCCGACCGGGACAGGCCGACCTACGAGCAGTACTTC. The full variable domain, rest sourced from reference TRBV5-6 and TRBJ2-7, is DAGVTQSPTHLIKTRGQQVTLRCSPKSGHDTVSWYQQALGQGPQFIFQYYEEEERQRGNFPDRFSGHQFPNYSSELNVNALLLGDSALYLCASSADRDRPTYEQYFGPGTRLTVT.

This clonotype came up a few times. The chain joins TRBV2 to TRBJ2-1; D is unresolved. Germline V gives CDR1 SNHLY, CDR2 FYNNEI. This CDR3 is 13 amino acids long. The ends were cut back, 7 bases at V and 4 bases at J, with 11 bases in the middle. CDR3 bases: TGTGCCAGCAAAGTCTCAGGTTACAATGAGCAGTTCTTC. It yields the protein CASKVSGYNEQFF.

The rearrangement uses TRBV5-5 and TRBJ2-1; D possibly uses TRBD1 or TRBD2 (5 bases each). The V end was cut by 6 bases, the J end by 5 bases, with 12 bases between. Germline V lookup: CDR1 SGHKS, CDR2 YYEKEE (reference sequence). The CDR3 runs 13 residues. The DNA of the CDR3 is TGTGCCAGCACCCGGGACCCTAACAATGAGCAGTTCTTC. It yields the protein CASTRDPNNEQFF.

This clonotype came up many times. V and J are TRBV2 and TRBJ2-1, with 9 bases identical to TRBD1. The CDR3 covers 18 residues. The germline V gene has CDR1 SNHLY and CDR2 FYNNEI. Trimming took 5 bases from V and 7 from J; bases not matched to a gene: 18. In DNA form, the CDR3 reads TGTGCCAGCAGTCCCGGGACAGGGAAACCCGGTTGGGGTAATGAGCAGTTCTTC. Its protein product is CASSPGTGKPGWGNEQFF.